Each of the 9 T cell receptor beta chains below was sequenced from the same sample in a study of CD8 T cells in ankylosing spondylitis. Each CDR3 protein gets one entry after TCRdb re-called the 5' RACE reads with MiXCR. Of under 200,000 distinct CDR3 sequences listed, over 10% are singletons. Sequenced: blood, either unsorted or a sorted T cell fraction (not recorded which). These receptors were collected from a female donor with ankylosing spondylitis or in good health (not recorded which).

This clonotype was observed many times. V and J are TRBV2 and TRBJ1-4, with TRBD1 as a possible D gene (5 bases). The CDR3 totals 14 residues. Trimming took off 8 bases at V and 5 bases at J, with 15 bases between the two ends. The germline gives CDR1 SNHLY, CDR2 FYNNEI. The DNA for the CDR3 is TGTGCCAGCGTACGAAGCGGGGCGAATGAAAAACTGTTTTTT. It encodes CASVRSGANEKLFF.

There are many counts of this clonotype. This sequence joins TRBV3-1 and TRBJ1-4; no reliable D call. The V end was cut by 5 bases, the J end by 3 bases, with 13 bases between. The CDR3 covers 15 residues. CDR1 and CDR2 (germline): LGHDT, YNNKEL (reference sequence). In nucleotides, the CDR3 is TGTGCCAGCAGCACTGGCTTTAATCCTAATGAAAAACTGTTTTTT. Translating it yields CASSTGFNPNEKLFF.

This clonotype was picked up many times. This chain joins TRBV5-6 and TRBJ2-3; the D is unclear. The ends were cut back, 6 bases at V and 2 bases at J, with 7 bases in the middle. The CDR3 sequence is 12 residues long. Germline CDR1 and CDR2: SGHDT and YYEEEE. The CDR3 coding sequence is TGTGCCAGCACCTTTACCACAGATACGCAGTATTTT. Residues: CASTFTTDTQYF.

The genes are TRBV20-1 and TRBJ1-1, with D perhaps TRBD1 (6 bases). Looked up from germline, CDR1 is DFQATT and CDR2 is SNEGSKA (reference sequence). V gave up 5 bases and J gave up 6 bases, with 16 bases separating them. There are 13 residues in the CDR3. In DNA, the CDR3 is TGCAGTGCTCCCCAGGGAAAGGGGGCTGAAGCTTTCTTT. Translating it yields CSAPQGKGAEAFF.

CDR3 coding DNA: TGCAGTGCTAGAGATCCCCGGACTAGCGGGAGGGGGTCTCAGCAGTTCTTC. Translation gives CSARDPRTSGRGSQQFF. V usage is TRBV20-1 and J usage is TRBJ2-1, with 15 bases aligning to TRBD2. There are 17 residues in the CDR3. Germline loops: CDR1 DFQATT, CDR2 SNEGSKA (reference sequence). Trimming took 0 bases from V and 11 from J; bases not matched to a gene: 11.

This sequence joins TRBV19 and TRBJ2-7; the D gene is possibly TRBD1 (8 bases). V was shortened by 5 bases and J by 1 base, with 15 bases between the two germline ends. Germline lookup yields CDR1 LNHDA and CDR2 SQIVND (reference sequence). This CDR3 spans 15 amino acids. The CDR3: CASSFNRGGSYEQYF. Here the CDR3 DNA reads TGTGCCAGTAGTTTTAACAGGGGGGGGTCCTACGAGCAGTACTTC.

This clonotype was counted at least ten times. J is TRBJ2-5 and V is TRBV5-1; D not certain. The CDR3 extends over 13 amino acids. V was trimmed by 1 base and J by 2 bases, leaving 6 bases between them. Germline V lookup: CDR1 SGHRS, CDR2 YFSETQ. The CDR3 reads CASSLNKQETQYF. The CDR3, as DNA: TGCGCCAGCAGCTTGAACAAACAAGAGACCCAGTACTTC.

This clonotype has only a few counts. The CDR3 sequence: CSATGARRSSDTQYF. CDR3 bases: TGCAGTGCCACCGGGGCTAGGCGGTCTTCGGATACGCAGTATTTT. J is TRBJ2-3 and V is TRBV20-1; D might be TRBD1 or TRBD2, each matching 5 bases. The CDR3 is made up of 15 amino acids. Looked up from germline, CDR1 is DFQATT and CDR2 is SNEGSKA (reference sequence). V lost 6 bases and J 6 bases, leaving 22 bases between the germline ends.

Concerning this clonotype: Since a much larger clone is just one base distant, this may be a read error. The chain has TRBV6-1 and TRBJ1-4, with 7 nucleotides matching TRBD1. Per the germline V gene, CDR1 is MNHNS and CDR2 is SASEGT. With 4 bases clipped from V and 7 bases from J, the junction kept 6 bases outside the gene matches. This CDR3 has 14 residues. CDR3 region: CASSARGGVEKLFF. As DNA, the CDR3 is TGTGCCAGCAGTGCCAGGGGGGGAGTTGAAAAACTGTTTTTT.